What follows is one T cell receptor (beta chain) and its context. Its specific antigen is unknown. Qualities for individual bases were not recorded, and no much larger clone is one base off. This sample is part of a study of a mutant IDH1 vaccine in newly diagnosed glioma (dated by TCRdb to the early 2020s). Context from the whole study: Of the 30 to 35 patients who were treated, around 60% were male and approximately 38% were female, and the mean age was around 40 years. Longitudinal TCRB deep sequencing was done for 25 to 30 treated patients, wherever samples were available for exploratory analyses. Before enrollment, patients had received standard therapy of radiotherapy alone, temozolomide alone, or radiochemotherapy with temozolomide; most received the combination. Peripheral blood samples were drawn at six visits, namely V03 (baseline), V05, V07, V10, V12 and V13.

Taken from cysteine to phenylalanine, the CDR3 has 15 residues. The DNA shown is the 45-base CDR3, in frame from base 1. CDR1 SGHRS and CDR2 YFSETQ were looked up in the germline V gene. The V end loses 1 base and the J end loses 0 bases, and a stretch of 10 bases separates them. This specimen's time point label, per the study, means: baseline, week 1 (first vaccination visit). The treatment or condition label of this sample denotes: pre-vaccination baseline after standard-of-care therapy. The donors had newly diagnosed IDH1-mutant astrocytomas of WHO grade 3 or 4 that showed loss of nuclear ATRX. The samples were drawn from NOA16, a multicentre, single-arm, open-label phase I trial in Germany that tested a mutant IDH1 peptide vaccine in humans for the first time. Visit V03 blood draws served as the baseline sample for immunogenicity testing. The DNeasy Blood and Tissue Kit was used to extract genomic DNA from EDTA blood for TCRB sequencing.

The library was made by the immunoSEQ multiplex PCR assay. The hsTCRB Kit was used according to the manufacturer's protocol to amplify rearranged TCR beta chain sequences. An Illumina MiSeq was used to sequence the TCRB libraries. As for how the authors treated the data: The kit vendor's proprietary platform handled demultiplexing, trimming and gene mapping. Sourced from immuneACCESS, this table was stored by TCRdb with only in-frame sequences that have V and J called. A share of the clones is absent; for the studies checked, an unresolved V gene accounts for under half, and the remainder has no known explanation. The V and J calls and clone size are taken from that table; D and trimming were inferred from the DNA. The sample table shows tens of thousands of clones, and over 60% are seen once. About 8.4% of the sample is taken by the ten largest. Paper-wide results and their limitations: It was noted by the authors that analyses of patient blood samples could not be reproduced owing to sample limitations. Vaccine-induced immune responses across multiple MHC alleles were detected in roughly 94% of patients. Availability determined which PBMC samples were chosen for TCRB deep sequencing. Pseudoprogression appeared unrelated to alterations in the top peripheral T cell clonotypes detected by TCRB sequencing.

The rearranged chain carries TRBV5-1 and TRBJ1-1; the D region possibly corresponds to TRBD1 (5 bases align). The receptor was derived from a man aged 50-60 years with glioma. Some clones in this sample may be carry-over from other donors' samples. The sample consisted of peripheral blood mononuclear cells (PBMCs), taken from a glioma patient treated with radiotherapy, temozolomide or both. The CDR3 corresponds to CASSLWGTVNTEAFF. The DNA is as follows: TGCGCCAGCAGCTTGTGGGGGACGGTGAACACTGAAGCTTTCTTT.